This TCR beta chain was found in a study of patients and donors after allogeneic stem cell transplantation. TCRdb analysed the RT-PCR reads with MiXCR anew, one entry per CDR3 protein. The repertoire has about a million distinct CDR3 sequences, about a sixth of them found once; the top ten carry 6%. CDR3 size: 14 residues. Trimming shortened V by 1 base and J by 6 bases, and 12 bases separated the two germline ends. CDR1 and CDR2 from the germline V gene are MGHRA and YSYEKL. The source material was blood, either unsorted or a sorted T cell fraction (not recorded which). The genes are TRBV4-1 and TRBJ1-2; tentatively, D is TRBD1 (6 bases). The clonotype comes from a human donor who was either an allogeneic HSCT recipient or a stem cell or donor lymphocyte infusion donor (not recorded which). It is not recorded whose cells these are; they may come from a transplant donor. The CDR3 DNA reads as TGCGCCAGCAGCCAAGCACAGGGAAAGCATGGCTACACCTTC. Translated, it gives CASSQAQGKHGYTF.